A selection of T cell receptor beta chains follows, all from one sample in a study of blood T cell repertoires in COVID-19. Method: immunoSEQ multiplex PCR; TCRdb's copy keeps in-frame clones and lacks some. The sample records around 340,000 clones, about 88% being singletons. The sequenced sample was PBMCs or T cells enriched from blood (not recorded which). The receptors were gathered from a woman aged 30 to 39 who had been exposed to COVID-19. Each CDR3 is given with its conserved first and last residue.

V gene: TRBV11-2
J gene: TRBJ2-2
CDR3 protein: CASSLGPGQGAGTGELFF

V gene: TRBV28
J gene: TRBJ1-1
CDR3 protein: CASTPGQGGTEAFF

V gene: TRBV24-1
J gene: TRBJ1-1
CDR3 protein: CATSENRGARSAEAFF

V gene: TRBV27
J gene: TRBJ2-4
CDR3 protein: CASSTLDTGAKNIQYF

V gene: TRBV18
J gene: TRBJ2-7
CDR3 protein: CASSPDREVEQYF

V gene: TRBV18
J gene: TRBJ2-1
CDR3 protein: CASSPDIYNEQFF

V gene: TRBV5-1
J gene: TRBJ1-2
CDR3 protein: CASSLGQGAHGYTF

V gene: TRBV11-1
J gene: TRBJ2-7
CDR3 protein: CASSPSDRREQYF

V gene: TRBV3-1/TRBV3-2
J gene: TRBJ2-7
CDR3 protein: CASSQGLAGAPHEQYF

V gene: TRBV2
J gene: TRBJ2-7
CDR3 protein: CASSTVIDYEQYF

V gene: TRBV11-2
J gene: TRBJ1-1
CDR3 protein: CASSPWTGESTEAFF

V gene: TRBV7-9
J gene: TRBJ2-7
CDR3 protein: CASSLTGTGKGEQYF

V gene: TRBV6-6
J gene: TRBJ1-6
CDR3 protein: CASSLLAGGVSPLHF

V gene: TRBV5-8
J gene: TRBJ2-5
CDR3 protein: CASSLRTSGRQRETQYF

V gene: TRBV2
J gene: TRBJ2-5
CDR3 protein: CASSALSLSQETQYF

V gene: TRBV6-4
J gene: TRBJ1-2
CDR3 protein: CASNLDRENYGYTF

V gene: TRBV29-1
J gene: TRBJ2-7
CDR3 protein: CSVRDWTSGRSSYEQYF

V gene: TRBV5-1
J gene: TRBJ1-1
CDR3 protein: CASSVPGLVAFF

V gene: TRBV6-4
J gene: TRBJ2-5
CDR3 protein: CASSDPLETQYF

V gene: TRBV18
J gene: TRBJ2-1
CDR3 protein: CASSPPTGGSSYNEQFF

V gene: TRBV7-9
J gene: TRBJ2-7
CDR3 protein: CASSLGEGLSYEQYF

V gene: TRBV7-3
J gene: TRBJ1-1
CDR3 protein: CASSLDGGAGTEAFF

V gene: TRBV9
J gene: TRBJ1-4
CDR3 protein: CASSVGQGGEKLFF

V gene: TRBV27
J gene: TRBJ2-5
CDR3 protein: CASSPSQGQVQETQYF

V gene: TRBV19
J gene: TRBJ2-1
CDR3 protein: CASSIDRAYNEQFF

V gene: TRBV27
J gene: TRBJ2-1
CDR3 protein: CASSSGLAYNEQFF